This T cell receptor beta chain originates from a study of blood T cell repertoires in COVID-19. The protocol was immunoSEQ multiplex PCR, while the TCRdb copy is restricted to in-frame clones and leaves out a portion. The sample contains approximately 210,000 clones, around 82% of which appear only once. Germline CDR1 SGHDT, CDR2 YYEEEE. V lost 0 bases to trimming and J lost 9 bases, with 15 bases between them. This CDR3 has 14 amino acids. The chain joins TRBV5-6 to TRBJ1-1; D may be TRBD1 (6 bases). The sequence came from a woman aged 40 to 50 with acute or convalescent COVID-19. Sequencing input: peripheral blood. CDR3 coding DNA: TGTGCCAGCAGCTTGGCTGGGTCAGGGGCTCAAGCTTTCTTT. This translates into CASSLAGSGAQAFF.